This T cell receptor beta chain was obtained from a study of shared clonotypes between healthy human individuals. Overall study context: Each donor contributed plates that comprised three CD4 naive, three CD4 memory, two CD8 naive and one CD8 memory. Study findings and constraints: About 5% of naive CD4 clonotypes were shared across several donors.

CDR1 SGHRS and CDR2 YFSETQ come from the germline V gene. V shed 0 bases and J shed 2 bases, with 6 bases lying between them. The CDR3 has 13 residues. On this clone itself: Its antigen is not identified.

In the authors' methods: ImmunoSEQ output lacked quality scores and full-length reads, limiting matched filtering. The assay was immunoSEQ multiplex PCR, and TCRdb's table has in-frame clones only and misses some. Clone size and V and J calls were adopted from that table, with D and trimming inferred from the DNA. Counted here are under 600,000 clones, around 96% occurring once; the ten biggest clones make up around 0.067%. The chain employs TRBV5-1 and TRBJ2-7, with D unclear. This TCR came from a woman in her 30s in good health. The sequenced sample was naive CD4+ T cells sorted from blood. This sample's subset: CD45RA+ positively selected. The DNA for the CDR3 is TGCGCCAGCAGCTTGGGCGGAACCTACGAGCAGTACTTC. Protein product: CASSLGGTYEQYF.